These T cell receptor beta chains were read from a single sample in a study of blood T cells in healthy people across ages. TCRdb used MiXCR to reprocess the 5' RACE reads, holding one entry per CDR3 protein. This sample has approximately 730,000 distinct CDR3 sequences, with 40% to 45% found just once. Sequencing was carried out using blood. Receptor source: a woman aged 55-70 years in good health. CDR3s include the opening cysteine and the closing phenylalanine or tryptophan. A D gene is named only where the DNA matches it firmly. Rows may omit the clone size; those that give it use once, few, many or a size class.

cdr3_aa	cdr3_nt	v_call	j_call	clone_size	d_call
CASSPHTGSEEQYF	TGTGCCAGCAGTCCTCATACAGGGAGCGAAGAGCAGTACTTC	TRBV12-3/TRBV12-4	TRBJ2-7	.	.
CASSQEFRDTQYF	TGTGCCAGCAGCCAAGAATTTCGGGATACGCAGTATTTT	TRBV14	TRBJ2-3	.	.
CASSPPERAGYTF	TGTGCCAGCTCACCACCGGAGAGGGCTGGCTACACCTTC	TRBV18	TRBJ1-2	.	.
CASAERVSTGELFF	TGTGCTAGCGCTGAGCGGGTTTCTACCGGGGAGCTGTTTTTT	TRBV7-7	TRBJ2-2	.	.
CASSYLGTGRNTEAFF	TGTGCCAGCAGTTACCTTGGGACAGGGAGGAACACTGAAGCTTTCTTT	TRBV6-5	TRBJ1-1	few	TRBD1
CASSPDFTSGVDNEQYF	TGCGCCAGCAGCCCCGACTTCACTAGCGGGGTAGATAATGAGCAGTACTTC	TRBV5-1	TRBJ2-7	.	TRBD2
CASSLRGLGTYNEQFF	TGTGCCAGCAGCTTACGGGGTCTAGGAACCTACAATGAGCAGTTCTTC	TRBV7-6	TRBJ2-1	few	.
CASSFTGPPQFF	TGTGCCAGCAGCTTCACGGGTCCCCCACAGTTCTTC	TRBV11-2	TRBJ2-1	.	.
CASRPSGGYNEQFF	TGTGCCAGCAGGCCCTCCGGGGGGTACAATGAGCAGTTCTTC	TRBV6-2/TRBV6-3	TRBJ2-1	.	TRBD2
CASSHEGDDYSNQPQHF	TGTGCCAGCAGCCACGAAGGGGACGATTATAGCAATCAGCCCCAGCATTTT	TRBV12-3/TRBV12-4	TRBJ1-5	.	.
CASSPLTSADTQYF	TGTGCCAGCAGCCCCCTAACTTCAGCAGATACGCAGTATTTT	TRBV12-3/TRBV12-4	TRBJ2-3	few	.
CASSQDGGVTDTQYF	TGTGCCAGCAGCCAAGATGGGGGGGTCACAGATACGCAGTATTTT	TRBV3-1	TRBJ2-3	many	TRBD2
CASSLIRTGVAEAFF	TGTGCCAGCAGCCTAATCCGGACAGGGGTGGCTGAAGCTTTCTTT	TRBV5-6	TRBJ1-1	few	TRBD1
CATGQGVSYEQYF	TGTGCCACCGGACAGGGGGTTTCCTACGAGCAGTACTTC	TRBV10-3	TRBJ2-7	few	TRBD1
CASSWDLAGASGANVLTF	TGTGCCAGCAGCTGGGACCTAGCGGGAGCATCTGGGGCCAACGTCCTGACTTTC	TRBV7-6	TRBJ2-6	.	TRBD2
CSARAQLSNQPQHF	TGCAGTGCTAGAGCTCAACTTAGCAATCAGCCCCAGCATTTT	TRBV20-1	TRBJ1-5	once	.
CASSPSARNQPQHF	TGTGCCAGCAGTCCATCGGCCCGCAATCAGCCCCAGCATTTT	TRBV7-2	TRBJ1-5	few	.
CASSSGPTGELFF	TGTGCCAGCAGCTCGGGACCAACCGGGGAGCTGTTTTTT	TRBV11-3	TRBJ2-2	few	.
CSANTLRSLQETQYF	TGCAGTGCCAACACCCTGCGGAGTCTTCAAGAGACCCAGTACTTC	TRBV20-1	TRBJ2-5	.	.
CSARSLADGTQYF	TGCAGTGCTAGAAGTCTAGCGGATGGTACGCAGTATTTT	TRBV20-1	TRBJ2-3	.	TRBD2
CSVRDRDLGSYGYTF	TGCAGCGTTCGGGACAGGGACCTAGGGAGCTATGGCTACACCTTC	TRBV29-1	TRBJ1-2	.	TRBD1
CASSSGLGAYEQYF	TGTGCCAGCAGCTCCGGCTTAGGGGCCTACGAGCAGTACTTC	TRBV7-7	TRBJ2-7	.	.
CASRQQGAGGYTF	TGTGCCAGCAGACAACAGGGGGCGGGGGGCTACACCTTC	TRBV12-3/TRBV12-4	TRBJ1-2	.	TRBD1
CASSLNGGRVGFGNNEQFF	TGTGCCAGCAGCTTAAATGGGGGAAGGGTAGGATTCGGCAACAATGAGCAGTTCTTC	TRBV7-3	TRBJ2-1	.	.
CASSQVVGQAVSTF	TGTGCCAGCAGCCAAGTGGTTGGGCAGGCTGTATCCACCTTC	TRBV3-1	TRBJ1-2	.	.
CATDRDGSYNEQFF	TGTGCCACCGACCGGGACGGATCCTACAATGAGCAGTTCTTC	TRBV7-2	TRBJ2-1	.	.
CASSRRTGSFMNTEAFF	TGTGCCAGCAGCCGTCGGACAGGATCGTTCATGAACACTGAAGCTTTCTTT	TRBV5-6	TRBJ1-1	.	TRBD1
CASSAPANIKQYF	TGTGCCAGCAGTGCCCCGGCGAATATCAAGCAGTACTTC	TRBV12-3/TRBV12-4	TRBJ2-7	few	.
CASSVGRAALNTDTQYF	TGTGCCAGCAGCGTAGGGCGAGCGGCTCTTAACACAGATACGCAGTATTTT	TRBV9	TRBJ2-3	once	.
CASSPGRARFQETQYF	TGTGCCAGCTCCCCCGGGAGGGCCAGGTTCCAAGAGACCCAGTACTTC	TRBV19	TRBJ2-5	.	TRBD2
CASSRGTSGAIPNEQFF	TGCGCCAGCAGCCGTGGGACTAGCGGAGCAATCCCGAATGAGCAGTTCTTC	TRBV4-1	TRBJ2-1	.	TRBD2
CSARSKGYEQYF	TGCAGTGCTAGATCAAAGGGTTACGAGCAGTACTTC	TRBV20-1	TRBJ2-7	.	.
CASSYLGGAREKLFF	TGTGCCAGCAGTTACTTAGGGGGGGCGCGCGAAAAACTGTTTTTT	TRBV6-5	TRBJ1-4	many	.
CASSGVRNEQFF	TGTGCCAGCAGCGGGGTGCGCAATGAGCAGTTCTTC	TRBV9	TRBJ2-1	.	.
CASSVQGQGYEQYF	TGTGCCAGCAGCGTTCAGGGACAGGGCTACGAGCAGTACTTC	TRBV9	TRBJ2-7	few	TRBD1
CASSPGQRLFF	TGTGCCAGCAGCCCCGGACAGAGGCTGTTCTTC	TRBV3-1	TRBJ2-1	.	.
CASSRGGHTDTQNF	TGTGCCAGCAGCCGAGGGGGGCACACAGATACGCAGAATTTT	TRBV7-2	TRBJ2-3	once	.
CATSDGTGGNQPQHF	TGTGCCACCAGTGATGGGACAGGGGGCAATCAGCCCCAGCATTTT	TRBV24-1	TRBJ1-5	.	TRBD1
CASGLEDTQYF	TGTGCTAGTGGTTTGGAAGATACGCAGTATTTT	TRBV12-5	TRBJ2-3	.	.
CASSQEGTLDTQYF	TGTGCCAGCAGCCAAGAAGGGACTCTTGATACGCAGTATTTT	TRBV3-1	TRBJ2-3	.	.
CASSQVSGAPVSYEQYF	TGTGCCAGCAGCCAAGTTAGCGGCGCCCCGGTTTCCTACGAGCAGTACTTC	TRBV4-2	TRBJ2-7	.	.
CASSLEPGLHAEAFF	TGCGCCAGCAGCTTGGAACCGGGACTCCATGCTGAAGCTTTCTTT	TRBV5-1	TRBJ1-1	few	.
CAKRADSDNEQFF	TGTGCCAAACGGGCCGATTCGGACAATGAGCAGTTCTTC	TRBV11-3	TRBJ2-1	few	.
CASSRGSNQETQYF	TGTGCCAGCAGTCGGGGCTCTAATCAAGAGACCCAGTACTTC	TRBV5-5	TRBJ2-5	.	.
CASSLGGQGAPRAFF	TGCGCCAGCAGCTTGGGGGGACAGGGGGCGCCTCGAGCTTTCTTT	TRBV5-1	TRBJ1-1	few	TRBD1
CASSLGRASNYEQYF	TGTGCCAGCAGCTTAGGACGAGCGAGCAACTACGAGCAGTACTTC	TRBV7-2	TRBJ2-7	few	.
CASSFDRGYNEQFF	TGTGCCAGCAGCTTCGACCGGGGCTACAATGAGCAGTTCTTC	TRBV7-2	TRBJ2-1	few	.
CASSKGTGAHEQYF	TGTGCCAGCAGCAAGGGGACAGGGGCCCACGAGCAGTACTTC	TRBV3-1	TRBJ2-7	.	TRBD1
CASSQGGTSGTNTQYF	TGTGCCAGCAGCCAAGGTGGCACTAGCGGGACGAATACGCAGTATTTT	TRBV4-2	TRBJ2-3	few	TRBD2
CSVEIRRGYTF	TGCAGCGTTGAAATCCGACGGGGCTACACCTTC	TRBV29-1	TRBJ1-2	few	.
CSVEGGGGRTDTQYF	TGCAGCGTTGAAGGTGGGGGGGGGCGCACAGATACGCAGTATTTT	TRBV29-1	TRBJ2-3	many	.
CASSFGLMNTEAFF	TGTGCCAGCAGTTTTGGACTAATGAACACTGAAGCTTTCTTT	TRBV12-3/TRBV12-4	TRBJ1-1	few	.
CASSFLASGGAEWSTDTQYF	TGTGCCAGCAGCTTCCTGGCTAGCGGGGGGGCCGAATGGAGCACAGATACGCAGTATTTT	TRBV11-2	TRBJ2-3	.	TRBD2
CATSDPDRGETQYF	TGTGCCACCAGTGACCCTGACAGGGGAGAGACCCAGTACTTC	TRBV24-1	TRBJ2-5	.	TRBD1
CASSLSGRAREQYF	TGTGCCAGCAGCCTTAGCGGGAGGGCCCGGGAGCAGTACTTC	TRBV13	TRBJ2-7	.	TRBD2
CSATPPAAQETQYF	TGCAGTGCTACACCACCAGCGGCCCAAGAGACCCAGTACTTC	TRBV20-1	TRBJ2-5	.	.
CASSVSASYEQYF	TGTGCCAGCAGTGTGTCCGCCTCCTACGAGCAGTACTTC	TRBV12-3/TRBV12-4	TRBJ2-7	.	.
CSARFQLGEQYF	TGCAGTGCTAGATTCCAGCTGGGTGAGCAGTACTTC	TRBV20-1	TRBJ2-5	few	.
CASSLNAAGEGEQYF	TGTGCCAGCAGCTTAAATGCAGCGGGCGAAGGCGAGCAGTACTTC	TRBV7-3	TRBJ2-7	few	.
CASSAQAGTTDTQYF	TGTGCCAGCAGTGCCCAAGCGGGAACCACAGATACGCAGTATTTT	TRBV6-5	TRBJ2-3	.	TRBD2